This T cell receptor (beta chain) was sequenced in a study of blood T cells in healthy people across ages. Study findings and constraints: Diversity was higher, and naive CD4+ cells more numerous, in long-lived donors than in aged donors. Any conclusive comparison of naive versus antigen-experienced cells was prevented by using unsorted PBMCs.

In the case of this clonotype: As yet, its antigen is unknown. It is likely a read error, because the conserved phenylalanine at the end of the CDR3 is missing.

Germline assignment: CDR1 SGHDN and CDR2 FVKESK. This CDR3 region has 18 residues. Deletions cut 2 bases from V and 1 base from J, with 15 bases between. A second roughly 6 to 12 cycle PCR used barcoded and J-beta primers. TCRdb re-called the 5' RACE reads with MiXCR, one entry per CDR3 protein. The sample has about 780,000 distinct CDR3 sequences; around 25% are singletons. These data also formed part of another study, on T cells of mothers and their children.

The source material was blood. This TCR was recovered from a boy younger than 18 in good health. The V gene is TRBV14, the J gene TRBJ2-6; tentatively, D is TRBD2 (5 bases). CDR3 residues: CASSQRGGALSGANVLTL. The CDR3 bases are TGTGCCAGCAGCCAACGGGGTGGAGCCCTTTCTGGGGCCAACGTCCTGACTCTC.